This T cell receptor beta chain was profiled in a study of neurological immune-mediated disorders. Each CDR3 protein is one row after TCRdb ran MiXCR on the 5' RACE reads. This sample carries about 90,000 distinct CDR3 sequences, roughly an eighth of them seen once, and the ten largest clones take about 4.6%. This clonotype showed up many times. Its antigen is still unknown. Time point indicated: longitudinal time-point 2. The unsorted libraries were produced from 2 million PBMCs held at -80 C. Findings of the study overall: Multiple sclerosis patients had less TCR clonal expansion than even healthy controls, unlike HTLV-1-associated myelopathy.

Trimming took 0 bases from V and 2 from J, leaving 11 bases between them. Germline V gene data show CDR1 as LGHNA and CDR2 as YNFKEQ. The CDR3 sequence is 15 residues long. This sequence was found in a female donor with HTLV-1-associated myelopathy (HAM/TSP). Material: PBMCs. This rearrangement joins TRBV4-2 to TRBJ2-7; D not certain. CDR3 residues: CASSQDILRAYEQYF. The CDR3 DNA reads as TGTGCCAGCAGCCAAGATATACTCCGAGCCTACGAGCAGTACTTC.